One and the same sample provided the 31 T cell receptor beta chains below, sequenced in a study of beta chain features in type 1 diabetes. The authors reverse transcribed all of the isolated RNA, so sequencing captured expressed TCRB transcripts. The method was immunoSEQ multiplex PCR; TCRdb's version includes in-frame clones alone and lacks a portion of them. Of around 500,000 clones detected, around 28% appear once; the ten largest clones hold around 0.065%. Sequencing was done on a sample of naive CD4+ T cells from blood. The source is a man between 18 and 35 years old in good health.

J is TRBJ2-3 and V is TRBV5-4; no firm D call. Germline-derived CDR1 and CDR2 are SGHNT and YYREEE (reference sequence). This CDR3 is 13 amino acids long. Trimming shortened V by 3 bases and J by 4 bases, and 9 bases separated the two germline ends. This CDR3 reads CASSSPGADTQYF. CDR3 DNA sequence: TGTGCCAGCAGCTCACCTGGCGCAGATACGCAGTATTTT.

V usage is TRBV27 and J usage is TRBJ1-1; TRBD1 matches at 10 bases. V lost 7 bases and J lost 3; bases outside the gene matches: 5. The length of the CDR3 is 14 residues. Per germline, CDR1 MNHEY and CDR2 SMNVEV (reference sequence). The CDR3 DNA reads as TGTGCCAGCAACACGGGACAGGGGTACACTGAAGCTTTCTTT. This translates into CASNTGQGYTEAFF.

This clone was detected a few times. The chain joins TRBV30 to TRBJ2-3; D perhaps matches TRBD2 (6 bases). This CDR3 is 16 amino acids long. The germline gives CDR1 GTSNPN, CDR2 SVGIG (reference sequence). Deletions cut 2 bases from V and 2 bases from J, with 17 bases between. CDR3 DNA sequence: TGTGCCTGGAGTCGTAGACTAGGAATTACCACAGATACGCAGTATTTT. Protein: CAWSRRLGITTDTQYF.

This clone has a handful of counts. CDR3 in DNA: TGTGCCTGGATCCTTAAAGGGGGTAGCACTGAAGCTTTCTTT. This codes for CAWILKGGSTEAFF. The chain couples TRBV30 to TRBJ1-1; tentative D call: TRBD1 (6 bases). CDR3 length equals 14 residues. V dropped 4 bases and J dropped 4 bases, with 16 bases sitting between them. The germline V gene encodes CDR1 GTSNPN and CDR2 SVGIG (reference sequence).

This clone was seen a few times. CDR3 DNA: TGTGCCAGCAGCCCAGGCCCCTGGGATGGCTACACCTTC. This gives the protein CASSPGPWDGYTF. The chain carries TRBV7-9 and TRBJ1-2, with no clear D. This CDR3 is 13 amino acids long. V was cut by 5 bases and J by 6 bases, with 13 bases left in between. CDR1 and CDR2 (germline): SEHNR, FQNEAQ (reference sequence).

The V call is TRBV30, the J call TRBJ2-5; TRBD2 aligns across 7 bases. The V gene's germline CDR1 is GTSNPN and CDR2 SVGIG (reference sequence). The CDR3 has 14 residues. Trimming removed 2 bases from V and 5 bases from J; junction bases left unmatched: 8. CDR3 nucleotides: TGTGCCTGGAGTTTGAAGGCCGGGGGGGAGACCCAGTACTTC. Its protein product is CAWSLKAGGETQYF.

The chain has TRBV5-4 and TRBJ2-5; D might be TRBD2 (6 bases). Looked up from germline, CDR1 is SGHNT and CDR2 is YYREEE (reference sequence). The CDR3 length is 13 residues. With 4 bases removed from V and 5 bases from J, the gap between germline ends came to 12 bases. This CDR3 reads CASSPSSVETQYF. As DNA, the CDR3 is TGTGCCAGCAGCCCCTCTAGCGTGGAGACCCAGTACTTC.

The V call is TRBV11-1, the J call TRBJ2-1, with D tentatively TRBD1 or TRBD2 (5 bases each). Germline CDR1 reads SGHAT; CDR2 reads FQDESV (reference sequence). The V end lost 5 bases, the J end lost 5 bases, and 19 bases lay between the germline ends. CDR3 length: 16 amino acids. CDR3 in DNA: TGTGCCAGCAGCGCCCCCGGGACCAAATCCCACAATGAGCAGTTCTTC. Residues: CASSAPGTKSHNEQFF.

This clone was observed a few times. The gene calls are TRBV5-1 and TRBJ2-7; a possible D gene is TRBD1 (5 bases). CDR1 is SGHRS, CDR2 YFSETQ, per germline. The germline V and J ends were trimmed by 0 bases and 3 bases, with 10 bases remaining between them. This CDR3 is built from 14 residues. CDR3 nucleotides: TGCGCCAGCAGCTTGGGACAGATTTTCTACGAGCAGTACTTC. Protein sequence: CASSLGQIFYEQYF.

The chain carries TRBV2 and TRBJ2-5; D is ambiguous. Trimming removed 1 base from V and 5 bases from J, with 11 bases in between. This CDR3 comprises 14 residues. CDR1 and CDR2 (germline): SNHLY, FYNNEI. The CDR3 loop reads CASSEGPARETQYF. CDR3 nucleotide sequence: TGTGCCAGCAGTGAAGGTCCAGCCCGGGAGACCCAGTACTTC.

V usage is TRBV9 and J usage is TRBJ1-1, with D uncertain. V was cut by 0 bases and J by 1 base, with 10 bases left in between. The CDR3 covers 15 residues. CDR1 and CDR2 (germline): SGDLS, YYNGEE. The CDR3 coding sequence is TGTGCCAGCAGCGTAGATGTGGGCTGGAACACTGAAGCTTTCTTT. This translates into CASSVDVGWNTEAFF. Supplemented by reference TRBV9 and TRBJ1-1, the full variable domain reads DSGVTQTPKHLITATGQRVTLRCSPRSGDLSVYWYQQSLDQGLQFLIQYYNGEERAKGNILERFSAQQFPDLHSELNLSSLELGDSALYFCASSVDVGWNTEAFFGQGTRLTVV.

The chain has TRBV4-1 and TRBJ2-7; 8 nucleotides align to TRBD2. The CDR3 sequence is 19 residues long. CDR1 MGHRA and CDR2 YSYEKL come from the germline V gene. After removal of 0 bases from V and 0 bases from J, the junction contained 13 bases not matched to a gene. For the CDR3, the DNA is TGCGCCAGCAGCCAAGATCCGGATAGCGGGACCATAAACTCCTACGAGCAGTACTTC. Its translation: CASSQDPDSGTINSYEQYF.

This clone was seen a few times. V usage is TRBV30 and J usage is TRBJ1-5; D ambiguous. Germline lookup yields CDR1 GTSNPN and CDR2 SVGIG (reference sequence). This CDR3 has 13 residues. V gave up 2 bases and J gave up 4 bases, with 9 bases separating them. The CDR3 DNA reads TGTGCCTGGAGTATCGAGAGGAATCAGCCCCAGCATTTT. Protein: CAWSIERNQPQHF. Based on the CDR3 plus reference TRBV30 and TRBJ1-5, the full variable domain is SQTIHQWPATLVQPVGSPLSLECTVEGTSNPNLYWYRQAAGRGLQLLFYSVGIGQISSEVPQNLSASRPQDRQFILSSKKLLLSDSGFYLCAWSIERNQPQHFGDGTRLSIL.

V is TRBV25-1 and J is TRBJ2-5, with TRBD2 matching over 13 bases. V lost 2 bases and J lost 5; bases outside the gene matches: 5. The germline V gene encodes CDR1 MGHDK and CDR2 SYGVNS. The CDR3 contains 16 residues. The CDR3 protein is CASSEEGLAGSETQYF. The DNA of the CDR3 is TGTGCCAGCAGTGAAGAGGGACTAGCGGGAAGTGAGACCCAGTACTTC.

The chain combines TRBV7-9 with TRBJ2-7; weak D call: TRBD1 (6 bases). Trimming stripped 4 bases from V and 3 bases from J, with 16 bases between. Per the germline V gene, CDR1 is SEHNR and CDR2 is FQNEAQ (reference sequence). CDR3 size: 15 residues. The CDR3 DNA reads TGTGCCAGCAGCTCACAGGGCAGTGCGGGCTACGAGCAGTACTTC. Residues: CASSSQGSAGYEQYF.

This clone has only a few counts. The rearrangement joins TRBV18 to TRBJ2-1; 7 bases fit TRBD1. Looked up from germline, CDR1 is KGHSH and CDR2 is LQKENI. V dropped 6 bases and J dropped 5; count of bases not matched to a gene: 4. The CDR3 totals 13 residues. CDR3 loop: CASSLGQNNEQFF. For the CDR3, the DNA is TGTGCCAGCTCCCTGGGACAGAACAATGAGCAGTTCTTC.

The V gene is TRBV15, the J gene TRBJ1-1; tentatively, D is TRBD1 (5 bases). This CDR3 region has 16 residues. Germline CDR1 and CDR2: LNHNV and YYDKDF (reference sequence). The V gene lost 0 bases and the J gene lost 4 bases, with 15 bases spanning the gap. CDR3 bases: TGTGCCACCAGCAGAGATCGTTGGTCTGGGGGCACTGAAGCTTTCTTT. Protein: CATSRDRWSGGTEAFF.

This clone has only a few counts. The chain joins TRBV4-2 to TRBJ2-2, with unresolved D. This CDR3 spans 15 amino acids. With 0 bases removed from V and 1 base from J, the gap between germline ends came to 6 bases. Germline V lookup: CDR1 LGHNA, CDR2 YNFKEQ. The chain's CDR3 is CASSQDPGNTGELFF. The CDR3 DNA reads as TGTGCCAGCAGCCAAGATCCAGGGAACACCGGGGAGCTGTTTTTT.

As for this clone: Within the sample, other DNA sequences also encode this same CDR3. This rearrangement joins TRBV29-1 to TRBJ2-5; TRBD1 matches at 10 bases. The CDR3 loop spans 12 amino acids. CDR1 and CDR2 from the germline V gene are SQVTM and ANQGSEA. Trimming at V came to 7 bases and at J to 5 bases, leaving 4 bases not matched to a gene. CDR3 in amino acids: CSGGQGIETQYF. Written as DNA, the CDR3 is TGCAGCGGGGGACAGGGGATCGAGACCCAGTACTTC.

J is TRBJ2-3 and V is TRBV30, with TRBD2 identical over 9 bases. The CDR3 totals 13 residues. V lost 4 bases to trimming and J lost 5 bases; unmatched junction nucleotides: 4. The germline V gene encodes CDR1 GTSNPN and CDR2 SVGIG (reference sequence). CDR3 in DNA: TGTGCCTGGACGGAACTAGCGGGAGATACGCAGTATTTT. Amino acids: CAWTELAGDTQYF.

The chain joins TRBV5-6 to TRBJ2-7; D may be TRBD2 (5 bases). In germline, CDR1 is SGHDT, CDR2 YYEEEE. The CDR3 consists of 13 residues. V was pared by 7 bases and J by 2 bases, with 13 bases between. The DNA of the CDR3 is TGTGCCAGCGAGAACACCGGGACCTACGAGCAGTACTTC. Translated: CASENTGTYEQYF.

This clone was seen a handful of times. Other nucleotide sequences in the sample specify the same CDR3. This sequence joins TRBV5-1 and TRBJ2-1, with a weak D call TRBD2 (6 bases). Germline CDR1 is SGHRS and CDR2 is YFSETQ. Between the trimmed V and J ends, which lost 4 bases and 5 bases, there was a span of 13 bases. The CDR3 has 14 amino acids. The CDR3 bases are TGCGCCAGCAGCCCGGGGACTGGCGACAATGAGCAGTTCTTC. Amino acid sequence: CASSPGTGDNEQFF.

The rearrangement joins TRBV15 to TRBJ2-1; no clear D. The length of the CDR3 is 12 residues. CDR1 and CDR2 from the germline V gene are LNHNV and YYDKDF (reference sequence). Between the trimmed V and J ends, which lost 0 bases and 12 bases, there was a span of 9 bases. The CDR3 protein is CATSRDSAGQFF. The CDR3 DNA reads TGTGCCACCAGCAGAGACTCGGCAGGGCAGTTCTTC.

This clone was detected a few times. The chain joins TRBV29-1 to TRBJ1-2; D remains unclear. The CDR3 runs to 14 residues. Trimming removed 3 bases at V and 4 bases at J, with 15 bases between. Germline V gives CDR1 SQVTM, CDR2 ANQGSEA. CDR3 protein: CSVDVLLGSYGYTF. CDR3 coding DNA: TGCAGCGTTGACGTTTTATTGGGCAGCTATGGCTACACCTTC.

This sequence joins TRBV6-6 and TRBJ2-7, with 7 nucleotides matching TRBD2. V shed 5 bases, J shed 3 bases, and the junction held 7 bases outside the gene matches. The CDR3 loop spans 14 amino acids. Germline V gene data show CDR1 as MNHNY and CDR2 as SVGAGI (reference sequence). The CDR3 DNA follows: TGTGCCAGCAGTCCTAGCGGAGGCCTCTACGAGCAGTACTTC. The encoded protein is CASSPSGGLYEQYF.

A few counts support this clone. V and J are TRBV7-2 and TRBJ2-3; 8 bases are a match to TRBD2. CDR1 and CDR2 from the germline V gene are SGHTA and FQGNSA. CDR3 length equals 15 residues. Losses at the gene ends were 4 bases for V and 5 bases for J; bases not matched to a gene: 8. DNA of the CDR3: TGTGCCAGCAGCTCCGCGGGGGGAGTAGGAGATACGCAGTATTTT. It is translated as CASSSAGGVGDTQYF.

This clone is a singleton in its sample. The rearrangement uses TRBV5-1 and TRBJ2-5; D not certain. The CDR3 runs to 14 residues. Between the trimmed V and J ends, which lost 0 bases and 1 base, there was a span of 7 bases. Germline values: CDR1 SGHRS, CDR2 YFSETQ. The CDR3 is CASSLDPGQETQYF. The DNA for the CDR3 is TGCGCCAGCAGCTTGGATCCGGGCCAAGAGACCCAGTACTTC.

This clone has just a few counts. This chain uses TRBV7-9 with TRBJ1-1; D uncertain. There are 12 residues in the CDR3. Germline V gives CDR1 SEHNR, CDR2 FQNEAQ (reference sequence). With 2 bases removed from V and 1 base from J, the gap between germline ends came to 2 bases. CDR3 bases: TGTGCCAGCAGCTTAACGAACACTGAAGCTTTCTTT. Residues: CASSLTNTEAFF.

The rearrangement joins TRBV13 to TRBJ2-5; D may correspond to TRBD1 or TRBD2 (5 bases each). Germline V gene data show CDR1 as PRHDT and CDR2 as FYEKMQ (reference sequence). Trimming stripped 0 bases from V and 5 bases from J, with 10 bases between. The length of the CDR3 is 14 residues. The CDR3 region is CASSLGWGTETQYF. CDR3 DNA: TGTGCCAGCAGCTTAGGCTGGGGGACGGAGACCCAGTACTTC. Full variable domain (missing parts from reference TRBV13 and TRBJ2-5): AAGVIQSPRHLIKEKRETATLKCYPIPRHDTVYWYQQGPGQDPQFLISFYEKMQSDKGSIPDRFSAQQFSDYHSELNMSSLELGDSALYFCASSLGWGTETQYFGPGTRLLVL.

On this clone itself: The same CDR3 arises from other DNA sequences in this sample as well. This chain uses TRBV28 with TRBJ2-1; D gene ambiguous. This CDR3 has 12 residues. Trimming pared 5 bases from V and 3 bases from J, leaving 5 bases between. Per the germline V gene, CDR1 is MDHEN and CDR2 is SYDVKM. DNA for the CDR3: TGTGCCAGCAGTCTAAGCTACAATGAGCAGTTCTTC. It encodes CASSLSYNEQFF.

J is TRBJ2-3 and V is TRBV29-1; 8 positions agree with TRBD1. Germline lookup yields CDR1 SQVTM and CDR2 ANQGSEA. With 4 bases clipped from V and 5 bases from J, the junction kept 5 bases outside the gene matches. This CDR3 spans 13 amino acids. CDR3 in amino acids: CSVGRGRGDTQYF. CDR3 bases: TGCAGCGTTGGCAGGGGGCGCGGAGATACGCAGTATTTT.